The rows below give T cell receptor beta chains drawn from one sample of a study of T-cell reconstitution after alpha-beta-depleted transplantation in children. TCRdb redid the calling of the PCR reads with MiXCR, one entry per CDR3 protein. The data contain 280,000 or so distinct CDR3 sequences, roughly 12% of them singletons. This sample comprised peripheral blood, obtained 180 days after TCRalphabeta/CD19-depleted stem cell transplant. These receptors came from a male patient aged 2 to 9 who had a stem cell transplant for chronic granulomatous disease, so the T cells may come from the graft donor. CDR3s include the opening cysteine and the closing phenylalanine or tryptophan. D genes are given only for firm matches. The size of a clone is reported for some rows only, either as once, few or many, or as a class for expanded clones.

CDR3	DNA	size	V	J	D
CASSQDPGRTYNSPLHF	TGCGCCAGCAGCCAAGATCCGGGACGGACCTATAATTCACCCCTCCACTTT	many	TRBV4-1	TRBJ1-6	-
CSARGGLAGGDNEQFF	TGCAGTGCTAGAGGAGGACTAGCGGGAGGTGACAATGAGCAGTTCTTC	many	TRBV20-1	TRBJ2-1	TRBD2
CASSPQGVISTEAFF	TGTGCCAGCAGCCCACAGGGGGTTATAAGTACTGAAGCTTTCTTT	many	TRBV6-1	TRBJ1-1	TRBD1
CASENNEQFF	TGTGCCAGCGAAAACAATGAGCAGTTCTTC	many	TRBV28	TRBJ2-1	-
CASSPRSGLYEQYF	TGCGCCAGCAGCCCAAGGTCAGGGCTTTACGAGCAGTACTTC	few	TRBV4-3	TRBJ2-7	-
CANGGQYGADTQYF	TGTGCCAACGGGGGACAGTACGGCGCAGATACGCAGTATTTT	many	TRBV2	TRBJ2-3	-
CASGQNPGTGPGELFF	TGTGCTAGTGGGCAAAACCCCGGGACAGGGCCCGGGGAGCTGTTTTTT	many	TRBV12-5	TRBJ2-2	TRBD1
CSVPGLAGVNEQFF	TGCAGCGTGCCGGGACTAGCGGGAGTCAATGAGCAGTTCTTC	-	TRBV29-1	TRBJ2-1	TRBD2
CASSRQGNYNEQFF	TGTGCCAGCAGTAGACAGGGGAACTACAATGAGCAGTTCTTC	many	TRBV7-8	TRBJ2-1	TRBD1
CATSHVGREANNEQFF	TGTGCCACCAGCCACGTGGGGCGGGAGGCAAACAATGAGCAGTTCTTC	many	TRBV15	TRBJ2-1	TRBD2
CSARAWGELFF	TGCAGTGCTAGGGCCTGGGGGGAGCTGTTTTTT	many	TRBV20-1	TRBJ2-2	-
CSARGTRSSYNEQFF	TGCAGTGCTAGAGGGACCCGGAGCTCCTACAATGAGCAGTTCTTC	many	TRBV20-1	TRBJ2-1	-
CSGHSGSGEQYF	TGCAGCGGGCATAGCGGGAGTGGCGAGCAGTACTTC	many	TRBV29-1	TRBJ2-7	TRBD2
CASSQGQGFYGYTF	TGTGCCAGCAGCCAGGGACAGGGCTTCTATGGCTACACCTTC	many	TRBV4-2	TRBJ1-2	TRBD1
CSHGGPSGNTIYF	TGCAGTCACGGGGGGCCCTCTGGAAACACCATATATTTT	many	TRBV29-1	TRBJ1-3	-
CSAKPFSGDSYNEQFF	TGCAGTGCAAAACCTTTTAGCGGGGATTCCTACAATGAGCAGTTCTTC	many	TRBV20-1	TRBJ2-1	TRBD2
CASTSRDSSNQPQHF	TGTGCCAGCACCTCCCGGGACAGTAGCAATCAGCCCCAGCATTTT	few	TRBV19	TRBJ1-5	TRBD1
CASSPPGQETQHF	TGTGCCAGCTCACCACCGGGTCAAGAGACCCAGCACTTC	-	TRBV18	TRBJ2-5	-
CASSLAVHYTDTQYF	TGCGCCAGCAGCTTGGCCGTTCATTACACAGATACGCAGTATTTT	many	TRBV5-1	TRBJ2-3	-
CASSFTGAGELFF	TGTGCCAGCAGCTTCACAGGGGCCGGGGAGCTGTTTTTT	many	TRBV12-3/TRBV12-4	TRBJ2-2	TRBD1
CASSGGMSSYNEQFF	TGTGCCAGCAGTGGAGGAATGAGCTCCTACAATGAGCAGTTCTTC	many	TRBV25-1	TRBJ2-1	-
CSVERGGNTEAFF	TGCAGCGTTGAGAGGGGGGGGAACACTGAAGCTTTCTTT	many	TRBV29-1	TRBJ1-1	-
CSATRTSGSLRGEQFF	TGCAGTGCTACCCGGACTAGCGGGAGCCTCAGGGGGGAGCAGTTCTTC	many	TRBV20-1	TRBJ2-1	TRBD2
CASSFGAGRSLLYEQYF	TGTGCCAGCAGCTTTGGCGCGGGAAGGAGTCTTCTCTACGAGCAGTACTTC	-	TRBV5-4	TRBJ2-7	-
CASSLKSRQETQYF	TGTGCCAGCAGCTTAAAGTCTAGACAAGAGACCCAGTACTTC	many	TRBV7-9	TRBJ2-5	-
CSVEDRGTGSWTSGIYNEQFF	TGCAGCGTTGAAGATCGGGGGACAGGGTCCTGGACTAGCGGGATATACAATGAGCAGTTCTTC	many	TRBV29-1	TRBJ2-1	TRBD2
CANSKLGEETQYF	TGTGCCAACAGTAAACTAGGGGAAGAGACCCAGTACTTC	few	TRBV27	TRBJ2-5	-
CASSQGRLDYGYTF	TGTGCCAGCAGCCAAGGTAGGCTGGACTATGGCTACACCTTC	many	TRBV3-1	TRBJ1-2	-
CSARAVQASGTEAFF	TGCAGTGCTAGAGCGGTCCAGGCCTCGGGCACTGAAGCTTTCTTT	many	TRBV20-1	TRBJ1-1	-
CASSRQGGAEAFF	TGTGCCAGCTCACGACAGGGGGGCGCTGAAGCTTTCTTT	few	TRBV18	TRBJ1-1	TRBD1
CASRRGRTGELFF	TGTGCCAGCCGGCGGGGGCGGACCGGGGAGCTGTTTTTT	many	TRBV6-1	TRBJ2-2	-
CASSLSASSTDTQYF	TGTGCCAGCAGTTTATCCGCCTCTAGCACAGATACGCAGTATTTT	many	TRBV27	TRBJ2-3	-
CASRSGSSGANVLTF	TGTGCCAGCCGGTCAGGGTCCTCTGGGGCCAACGTCCTGACTTTC	many	TRBV28	TRBJ2-6	-
CASSPIYRPDTDTQYF	TGTGCCAGCTCACCTATTTACCGGCCAGACACAGATACGCAGTATTTT	few	TRBV18	TRBJ2-3	-
CASSIWTGDQPQHF	TGTGCCAGTAGTATTTGGACAGGGGATCAGCCCCAGCATTTT	many	TRBV19	TRBJ1-5	TRBD1
CSVESPVSVRNEQFF	TGCAGCGTTGAGTCTCCTGTATCGGTCCGCAATGAGCAGTTCTTC	many	TRBV29-1	TRBJ2-1	-
CASSQGLSWDRVMETQYF	TGTGCCAGCAGCCAAGGCCTATCCTGGGACCGAGTAATGGAGACCCAGTACTTC	few	TRBV14	TRBJ2-5	-
CASSLSAGVLDEQYF	TGTGCCAGCAGCTTGTCGGCGGGAGTTTTGGACGAGCAGTACTTC	-	TRBV5-4	TRBJ2-7	TRBD2
CASSRPGLAGYNEQFF	TGTGCCAGCAGCCGACCCGGACTAGCGGGTTACAATGAGCAGTTCTTC	many	TRBV12-3/TRBV12-4	TRBJ2-1	TRBD2
CASSVDRLAGVPNEQFF	TGTGCCAGCAGCGTTGATCGACTAGCGGGAGTCCCCAATGAGCAGTTCTTC	many	TRBV9	TRBJ2-1	TRBD2
CASSLPGTNEAFF	TGCGCCAGCAGCTTACCCGGGACTAATGAAGCTTTCTTT	many	TRBV5-1	TRBJ1-1	-
CASSYGQQGGKLFF	TGTGCCAGCAGTTACGGTCAGCAAGGGGGGAAACTGTTTTTT	many	TRBV6-2/TRBV6-3	TRBJ1-4	-
CASSQDLLAGDLYEQHF	TGCGCCAGCAGCCAAGACCTACTAGCGGGGGACCTCTACGAGCAGCACTTC	-	TRBV4-1	TRBJ2-7	TRBD2
CASTVDRHEQFF	TGTGCCAGCACCGTGGACCGGCATGAGCAGTTCTTC	many	TRBV6-2/TRBV6-3	TRBJ2-1	-
CASITASYNSPLHF	TGTGCCAGCATAACAGCCTCCTATAATTCACCCCTCCACTTT	few	TRBV28	TRBJ1-6	-
CASSKAPQGGEDEQYF	TGTGCCAGCAGCAAAGCCCCGCAGGGAGGAGAGGACGAGCAGTACTTC	many	TRBV21-1	TRBJ2-7	-
CASSYRDFRGEQYF	TGTGCCAGCAGCTACCGGGACTTCAGGGGGGAGCAGTACTTC	many	TRBV6-5	TRBJ2-7	-
CAIGGPTDTQYF	TGTGCCATCGGGGGCCCTACAGATACGCAGTATTTT	many	TRBV10-3	TRBJ2-3	-
CASSQTLAGGYVETQYF	TGCGCCAGCAGCCAAACTCTAGCGGGGGGCTACGTTGAGACCCAGTACTTC	many	TRBV4-3	TRBJ2-5	TRBD2
CASREGYEQYF	TGCGCCAGCAGGGAGGGCTACGAGCAGTACTTC	many	TRBV5-1	TRBJ2-7	-
CSAPRTSGIRYEQYF	TGCAGTGCTCCACGGACTAGCGGAATAAGGTACGAGCAGTACTTC	many	TRBV20-1	TRBJ2-7	TRBD2
CASSQRDRTEAFF	TGCGCCAGCAGCCAGAGAGACCGCACTGAAGCTTTCTTT	many	TRBV4-1	TRBJ1-1	-